The T cell receptor beta chain described here comes from a study of glioma-infiltrating T cells after dendritic cell vaccination. Study-level background: Patients had newly diagnosed or recurrent glioblastoma and received dendritic cell vaccines.

The method was immunoSEQ multiplex PCR; TCRdb's version includes in-frame clones alone and lacks a portion of them. The table has about 36,000 clones, approximately 84% seen once. This clone was seen just once. CDR1 and CDR2 (germline): MGHRA, YSYEKL. The CDR3 contains 14 residues. The chain links TRBV4-1 to TRBJ2-5, with 8 bases identical to TRBD1. The J call may be incorrect, as the DNA end agrees better with TRBJ2-7. The sequencing used blood, collected before dendritic cell vaccination. The TCR comes from a human donor with glioblastoma. CDR3 amino acids: CASSHRTGNYEQYF. The CDR3 region has the DNA TGCGCCAGCAGCCACCGGACAGGGAATTACGAGCAGTACTTC.